These 6 T cell receptor beta chains came from one sample sequenced in a study of T cell responses to AZD1222 COVID-19 vaccine. Clones were sequenced by immunoSEQ multiplex PCR, and TCRdb holds only the in-frame ones, with some missing. The repertoire includes over 120,000 clones, over 90% of them detected once, and under 6.5% sits in the top ten. The sequencing here drew on peripheral blood, taken on day 0 of AZD1222 vaccination. Source of these receptors: an adult in good health.

The chain has TRBV6-5 and TRBJ2-7; D is uncertain. The length of the CDR3 is 13 residues. Germline V gene data show CDR1 as MNHEY and CDR2 as SVGAGI. Trimming stripped 0 bases from V and 7 bases from J, with 10 bases between. Here the CDR3 reads CASSYSKTTEQYF. The CDR3, as DNA: TGTGCCAGCAGTTACTCGAAAACTACTGAGCAGTACTTC.

The gene calls are TRBV5-5 and TRBJ2-1; D is perhaps TRBD1 (6 bases). Trimming took 6 bases from V and 14 from J, leaving 18 bases between them. The CDR3 has 12 residues. The V gene's germline CDR1 is SGHKS and CDR2 YYEKEE (reference sequence). In DNA, the CDR3 is TGTGCCAGCACCAAGGAAACAGGGAATGAGTTCTTC. This translates into CASTKETGNEFF.

The chain has TRBV7-8 and TRBJ2-3, with D maybe TRBD1 (5 bases). Germline assignment: CDR1 SGHVS and CDR2 FQNEAQ. The CDR3 is 14 amino acids. V shed 3 bases and J shed 4 bases, with 11 bases lying between them. The CDR3 bases are TGTGCCAGCAGCTTTAGGCAACAGGCAGATACGCAGTATTTT. This gives the protein CASSFRQQADTQYF.

CDR3 coding DNA: TGTGCCAGCAGGGGGACAGGGGACAACTATGGCTACACCTTC. Its protein is CASRGTGDNYGYTF. V gene TRBV2 combines with J gene TRBJ1-2; 10 nucleotides match TRBD1. CDR1 SNHLY and CDR2 FYNNEI come from the germline V gene. The CDR3 contains 14 residues. The V segment lost 6 bases and the J segment 2 bases; nucleotides outside the gene matches: 3.

V gene TRBV10-2 combines with J gene TRBJ1-5; 7 bases are a match to TRBD1. Germline CDR1 and CDR2: WSHSY and SAAADI. The CDR3 sequence is 14 residues long. With V trimmed by 5 bases and J by 4 bases, 5 bases remained unmatched. CDR3 bases: TGCGCCAGCAGTCAGGGACAGACTAATCAGCCCCAGCATTTT. Translated, it gives CASSQGQTNQPQHF.

Details on this clone: The same CDR3 arises from other DNA sequences in this sample as well. The J gene is TRBJ2-1, the V gene TRBV9; TRBD2 might be the D (5 bases). Germline lookup yields CDR1 SGDLS and CDR2 YYNGEE. V was trimmed by 0 bases and J by 2 bases, leaving 9 bases between them. CDR3 length: 15 residues. The CDR3 spells CASSVDRGTYNEQFF. CDR3 sequence (DNA): TGTGCCAGCAGCGTAGACCGGGGAACCTACAATGAGCAGTTCTTC.